A selection of T cell receptor beta chains follows, all from one sample in a study of cytomegalovirus exposure and HLA in healthy donors. Generated by immunoSEQ multiplex PCR, the TCRdb table keeps only in-frame clones and is missing some. The sample carries around 200,000 clones, 70% to 85% recorded once. The sequencing input was PBMCs. The receptors originated from a woman aged 25 to 39 in good health and CMV-seropositive. CDR3s leave out the opening cysteine and the closing phenylalanine or tryptophan.

v_call: TRBV10-3
cdr3_aa: AISRGTGWQPQH

v_call: TRBV10-2
cdr3_aa: ASSGHVGADTEAF

v_call: TRBV7-2
cdr3_aa: ASSLTGGSSSDTQY

v_call: TRBV27
cdr3_aa: ASSYQGSNQPQH

v_call: TRBV7-6
cdr3_aa: ASSFGQGSQPQH

v_call: TRBV11-2
cdr3_aa: ASSPRTQTTGYGYT

v_call: TRBV6-6
cdr3_aa: ASSQGRDEQF

v_call: TRBV6-6
cdr3_aa: ASSYGAEETQY

v_call: TRBV6-1
cdr3_aa: ASSDEWTSGIYEQY

v_call: TRBV5-1
cdr3_aa: ASSTWLTGTYEQY

v_call: TRBV2
cdr3_aa: ASLSLAGKNYGYT

v_call: TRBV7-2
cdr3_aa: ASSLGPGNRAGAYEQY

v_call: TRBV30
cdr3_aa: AWSVALSYNEQF

v_call: TRBV5-4
cdr3_aa: ASSLGPGQGAYNEQF

v_call: TRBV7-9
cdr3_aa: ASSFLGAGGGWAEAF

v_call: TRBV6-5
cdr3_aa: ASSDFDRGRREQY

v_call: TRBV5-6
cdr3_aa: ASSVSQGVSEAF

v_call: TRBV7-8
cdr3_aa: ASGFRGPNEKLF

v_call: TRBV4-3
cdr3_aa: ASSQEPYSPGQGYGYT

v_call: TRBV5-1
cdr3_aa: ASSLGGVSLPEAF

v_call: TRBV5-4
cdr3_aa: ASSLVPGQDHRYEQY

v_call: TRBV5-6
cdr3_aa: ASSFPGKETQY

v_call: TRBV4-1
cdr3_aa: ASSPGQGPNYGYT

v_call: TRBV4-1
cdr3_aa: ASSHRTSGITSSYNEQF

v_call: TRBV5-1
cdr3_aa: ASSLGVAYYNEQF

v_call: TRBV19
cdr3_aa: ASSIDLRGDGYT

v_call: TRBV6-5
cdr3_aa: ASSYAVSPRNEQF

v_call: TRBV13
cdr3_aa: ASSREPGLHNEQF

v_call: TRBV7-2
cdr3_aa: ASSAASGRRQTQY

v_call: TRBV6-6
cdr3_aa: ASSGQGPGGRPQH

v_call: TRBV5-4
cdr3_aa: ASSLDRGQGVGGYT

v_call: TRBV7-6
cdr3_aa: ASSLELGQGNGELF

v_call: TRBV9
cdr3_aa: ASSVVSGGSGNTIY

v_call: TRBV2
cdr3_aa: ASSEGTGGDTEAF

v_call: TRBV29-1
cdr3_aa: SVDTNGETQY

v_call: TRBV11-2
cdr3_aa: ASSDTSGGLHNYEQY

v_call: TRBV6-1
cdr3_aa: ASSEAGETQY

v_call: TRBV9
cdr3_aa: ASSVSVQGVNYGYT

v_call: TRBV12-5
cdr3_aa: ASGLGPEGTEAF

v_call: TRBV5-6
cdr3_aa: ASSLGQGAYGYT

v_call: TRBV7-6
cdr3_aa: ASSSWEGQNTGELF

v_call: TRBV5-1
cdr3_aa: ASSPVLAGDEQY